This note documents a single T cell receptor (beta chain) sequence. Its antigen remains undetermined. No much larger clonotype is one base removed from it; base qualities were not supplied. The cohort comprised hundreds of healthy bone marrow donors. Cohort members were all nominally healthy when sampled, although unrecorded immune exposures were likely present. The donor was CMV seronegative and was included in the group of several hundred seronegative cohort members. Each donor provided a peripheral blood sample, and peripheral blood mononuclear cells were used for TCR beta sequencing. Genomic DNA extraction from the blood cell samples was performed with the Qiagen DNeasy Blood Extraction Kit. The CDR1 and CDR2 encoded by the germline V gene (reference sequence) are LNHNV and YYDKDF. Counted from cysteine to phenylalanine, this CDR3 has 16 amino acids. Just the 48-base CDR3 DNA is kept, in frame starting at base 1. At the junction V is shortened by 0 bases and J by 4 bases; bases outside the gene matches: 5.

Library construction relied on the immunoSEQ multiplex PCR assay. The multiplex PCR relied on a mix of 60 forward primers for TCR Vbeta segments and 13 reverse primers for TCR Jbeta segments. A multiplex PCR assay on genomic DNA amplified the CDR3 region of rearranged TCR beta genes. The Illumina HiSeq System was used to sequence the amplified TCR beta libraries as 87-base-pair reads. The authors' pipeline ran thus. In a later analysis, roughly 80 million unique TCR beta chains were counted across the 500 to 850 repertoires, and approximately 11 million of these chains were shared by at least two donors. To remove PCR and sequencing errors, raw reads were error-corrected and collapsed into unique sequences using a nearest-neighbor algorithm that merged closely related sequences. CDR3 sequences were aligned to IMGT reference sequences to assign V, D and J gene segments. For a sequence to be retained, a match of at least six nucleotides to both a V gene segment and a J gene segment was required. A rearrangement counted as productive if the CDR3 had no stop codons and remained in frame with V and J, and every other rearrangement counted as non-productive. Following IMGT convention, CDR3 was defined as the stretch from the second conserved V-encoded cysteine to the conserved J-encoded phenylalanine. The earlier analysis of 587 of the donors excluded any sequence lacking an unambiguous match to a single V gene segment. An earlier analysis of just under 600 of the donors called V segments functional above 56.7% productive rearrangements and segregating when the between-donor standard deviation exceeded 5%. A statistical classification framework was built for diagnosing cytomegalovirus status from the catalog of TCR beta chain sequences. In a later analysis, TCR nucleotide sequences were compared against IMGT/GENE-DB human TR gene sequences so that V and J genes could be assigned. A later analysis assigned CDR3 sequences and most-parsimonious VDJ recombination scenarios with the TCRdist pipeline. A later analysis defined each TCR beta chain by its CDR3 amino acid sequence plus V-gene family, and excluded reads lacking a unique V-gene family. A later analysis removed 592 highly shared, low-generation-probability nucleotide sequences to deal with suspected cross-contamination and a sequencing artifact. In a later analysis, a clonal expansion index was calculated for each public chain from normalized within-repertoire ranks of inferred template counts. A later analysis computed generation probabilities with a VDJ recombination model fitted to out-of-frame rearrangements, and checked the results against IGoR. In a later analysis, hypergeometric tests were used to score TCR-TCR, TCR-HLA and TCR-CMV co-occurrence, with a repertoire-size bias correction applied to TCR pairs. A later analysis estimated false discovery rates by permuting HLA or CMV assignments 20 times. In a later analysis, co-occurring TCRs were grouped using DBSCAN, with TCRdist sequence similarity added in when clustering inside HLA-allele-positive subsets. Repertoires with fewer than 30,000 or more than 120,000 public chains, plus five repertoires with anomalous nucleotide sharing, were excluded from co-occurrence clustering. Not all clones reach the TCRdb copy of this immuneACCESS table, which keeps in-frame sequences only. Checked studies attribute under half of the gap to unresolved V genes and leave the rest unexplained. V, J and clone size were drawn from that table, and D and trimming were deduced from the DNA. The sample data list about 190,000 clones, and around nine tenths of these were observed just once. The biggest ten clones account for roughly 0.34% of the sample.

The source of the sample is a study of cytomegalovirus exposure and HLA in healthy donors (dated by TCRdb to 2017 to 2019). Context from the whole study: An earlier analysis of approximately 600 of the donors reported more than 250 Gb of sequence data and 120 million or so unique TCR beta sequences from 150 million to 200 million T cells. Besides the first cohort of roughly 700 subjects, a separate validation cohort made up of some 110 different subjects was used. The genetic ancestry cluster associated with self-reported Caucasian donors included about four fifths of the 350 to 500 genotyped donors. Among some 400 genotyped donors of the cohort, an average of roughly 230,000 unique TCR beta nucleotide sequences was sequenced per donor, of which 15% to 20% were non-productive. In the later analysis, no new phenotypic data were used to find candidate immune exposures; instead, reliance was placed on TCR beta sequences and their occurrence across donors. The study aimed to test whether cataloging public T cell receptors could reveal signatures of past pathogen exposure. A later genetic analysis took genome-wide SNP genotypes for about three fifths of the roughly 700 donors and used that subset as a discovery cohort. To study patterns of TCR occurrence, a later analysis re-analyzed previously published TCR beta repertoires from 650 to 750 donors and added high-resolution HLA genotyping. An earlier analysis of around 640 of the donors used high-throughput TCR beta sequencing to judge whether each TCR beta V gene segment behaved as functional or pseudogenic. The study combined high-throughput TCR immunosequencing, statistical association of individual TCRs with disease status, and machine learning to predict cytomegalovirus infection status. The T cell repertoires of around 670 subjects were profiled by immunosequencing and related to cytomegalovirus serostatus. Class I and class II HLA loci were covered by the typing at four-digit resolution. Every repertoire in the discovery cohort had been generated on one and the same sequencing platform. About 330 gigabases of sequencing data and around 80 million unique TCR sequences made up an early release that covered roughly 670 HLA-typed donors. Roughly 5 DR-DQ haplotypes were handled as single units for association and clustering, since linkage in the cohort was strong. The number of donors typed differed by locus, with roughly 620-630 for A, B, C, DRB1 and DQB1, 522 for DQA1, 600 to 610 for DPA1, and under 490 for DPB1. Donor age, sex, ethnicity and CMV serostatus were compiled together with the repertoire data.

The paper's findings and limits, for the study overall: In a later genetic analysis, fewer N-insertions in productive TCRs were reported among donors in an Asian-associated ancestry cluster than the approximately 710-donor mean. Across donors, most TCR sequences were observed very rarely, whereas some public TCRs were present in many individuals. In an earlier analysis of fewer than 750 of the donors, most TCR beta V segments were observed in productive rearrangements about 87% or about 30% of the time, broadly matching IMGT annotations. In a later analysis, about 17,000 TCR beta sequences were associated with specific HLA alleles at a false discovery rate of 0.05. The authors suggested that the approach could potentially be extended to other disease states and immunological phenotypes. A later analysis reported that several top co-occurrence clusters appeared linked to parvovirus B19, influenza, CMV and Epstein-Barr virus. A group of highly shared sequence variants was considered likely to be a technical artifact of the sequencing pipeline. Sequencing depth was assumed to be roughly uniform across donors in the presence/absence analyses, though that assumption may not hold. When HLA alleles, especially DR and DQ, strongly co-occurred, TCR associations were difficult to assign to individual alleles. The only immune exposure information available for the cohort was CMV serostatus. V-gene and J-gene trimming of TCR beta chains was associated with a missense DCLRE1C variant in a later genetic analysis, and the association was replicated in an independent cohort. About 15 rarely observed V segments, including chromosome 9 orphons, were excluded from the earlier analysis of approximately 500 of the donors because counts were too low. A later analysis found that HLA-associated TCR beta chains were more clonally expanded and had lower generation probabilities than equally common non-associated chains. Because HLA typing was unavailable for some donors at each locus, only the typed subset was used in association tests. Three of the identified cytomegalovirus-associated TCR beta chains were confirmed in vitro to be specific for cytomegalovirus antigens. A further reported finding was that TCR beta sequences accurately predicted the HLA-A and HLA-B alleles for most subjects in the first cohort. The 87-base-pair reads could not distinguish some IMGT-functional V segments, including TRBV6-2 and TRBV6-3, so those segments were excluded. In this cohort, only TCR beta chains were sequenced, and detectable features were limited by the absence of alpha or paired-chain data. Cytomegalovirus status was reported to be diagnosed by the classifier with high specificity and sensitivity in both the original and validation cohorts. The study listed over 150 TCR beta chains as associated with cytomegalovirus. Correlated functional status among segregating V segments might reflect linkage disequilibrium, but an unknown experimental factor could not be ruled out. Most CMV-associated TCR beta chains appeared to be HLA-restricted in a later analysis, and the HLA associations seemed to be driven largely by CMV exposure. In a later analysis, the rate of TCR association differed among HLA loci, with DRB1 alleles having the most associated TCRs and HLA-C alleles having the fewest.

The receptor comes from a woman aged 25 to 45 in good health and CMV-seronegative. The sample was PBMCs. In this chain, TRBV15 is recombined with TRBJ2-2; 7 junctional bases match TRBD2. The bases read TGTGCCACCAGCAGAGATTTGGGGGGGGGCACCGGGGAGCTGTTTTTT. Translation gives CATSRDLGGGTGELFF.